The text below deals with one T cell receptor beta chain. What it binds is not known. This specimen belongs to a study of neoadjuvant anti-PD-1 for oral cavity cancer. Only in-frame clones appear in the TCRdb table, and some are missing; sequencing was by immunoSEQ multiplex PCR. The sample has some 31,000 clones, almost 80% seen once. The CDR3 is 14 residues long. From germline, CDR1 is SGHKS and CDR2 YYEKEE (reference sequence). V lost 4 bases and J 0 bases, leaving 8 bases between the germline ends. Study-level results: After neoadjuvant nivolumab, PBMC T cell clonality was significantly higher in non-responders than responders.

The time point is: after neoadjuvant nivolumab, at surgical resection. These newly diagnosed stage II-IVA oral cavity squamous cell carcinoma patients had no prior systemic or radiation treatment. Patients had HPV-negative, locally advanced oral cavity squamous cell carcinoma. This specimen consisted of PBMCs, obtained after nivolumab (anti-PD-1) treatment. J is TRBJ2-4 and V is TRBV5-5; the D is unclear. The receptor was isolated from a person between 35 and 79 years old with oral cavity squamous cell carcinoma. The CDR3: CASSEQLAKNIQYF. CDR3 bases: TGTGCCAGCAGCGAACAATTAGCCAAAAACATTCAGTACTTC.